The rows below give T cell receptor beta chains drawn from one sample of a study of T cell responses to AZD1222 COVID-19 vaccine. TCRdb's table, derived via immunoSEQ multiplex PCR, lists solely in-frame clones and lacks some. This repertoire shows 120,000 or so clones, about nine tenths found once; its top ten account for 7.5% to 9%. Specimen: peripheral blood, collected on day 0 of AZD1222 vaccination. The source is an adult in good health. Each CDR3 is given with its conserved first and last residue.

>TRBV11-2|TRBJ1-4
CASSFDRGRELFF
>TRBV10-1|TRBJ2-7
CASSETRDTSSEQYF
>TRBV19|TRBJ1-2
CATTERGEGYTF
>TRBV19|TRBJ1-6
CASSHRDSSPLHF
>TRBV24-1|TRBJ1-2
CATSDGDRYYGYTF
>TRBV5-4|TRBJ2-1
CASSLPPPSYNEQFF
>TRBV7-2|TRBJ1-6
CASSLPQQGSYNSPLHF
>TRBV5-1|TRBJ2-5
CASSRDGAGETQYF
>TRBV4-1|TRBJ2-7
CASSQAGAYEQYF
>TRBV29-1|TRBJ2-7
CSGAVADEQYF
>TRBV5-4|TRBJ2-7
CASSEGLAVYEQYF
>TRBV24-1|TRBJ1-3
CATSDAQSFGNTIYF
>TRBV11-3|TRBJ2-3
CASSLVTSTQYF
>TRBV5-1|TRBJ2-4
CASSFGGDLAKNIQYF
>TRBV12-5|TRBJ1-1
CASGLYTLMNTEAFF
>TRBV28|TRBJ2-1
CASSASSPKQFF
>TRBV12-3/TRBV12-4|TRBJ2-7
CASSLGVGGEQYF
>TRBV5-1|TRBJ1-6
CASSSTDRGNSPLHF
>TRBV6-1|TRBJ2-7
CASSQNYEQYF
>TRBV11-3|TRBJ2-5
CASSLDGTGSQETQYF
>TRBV6-5|TRBJ1-5
CASSYRGEQPQHF
>TRBV15|TRBJ2-7
CATSTTRDREYKQYF
>TRBV6-1|TRBJ2-1
CASSVGLSSSYNEQFF
>TRBV10-3|TRBJ2-7
CAISESAARGEQYF
>TRBV19|TRBJ2-1
CASSIGAGNNEQFF
>TRBV30|TRBJ1-3
CAWSKGQVGNTIYF
>TRBV19|TRBJ1-2
CASHDRGNGYTF
>TRBV27|TRBJ2-1
CASSLSWGFPDNEQFF
>TRBV5-4|TRBJ2-3
CASSPGLDTDTQYF
>TRBV5-1|TRBJ2-5
CASSLVQGRYQETQYF
>TRBV7-2|TRBJ1-2
CASSMWTRNYGYTF
>TRBV5-1|TRBJ2-3
CASSSDSGKDTQYF
>TRBV7-6|TRBJ2-3
CASSPSGTASTDTQYF
>TRBV19|TRBJ2-2
CASGSGTSFAGELFF
>TRBV9|TRBJ2-3
CASSVGSALVPDTQYF
>TRBV3-1/TRBV3-2|TRBJ1-2
CASSQGTGGSGYTF
>TRBV4-1|TRBJ1-6
CASSQDLGTDSPLHF
>TRBV3-1/TRBV3-2|TRBJ2-1
CASSHIGRYNEQFF
>TRBV5-5|TRBJ1-5
CASRPGGSGQPQHF
>TRBV6-1|TRBJ1-3
CASSERRTGSSGNTIYF
>TRBV5-1|TRBJ2-7
CASSLSGEQYF
>TRBV4-1|TRBJ2-1
CASSQDQTDYNEQFF
>TRBV5-5|TRBJ1-2
CASSPSDGLNYGYTF
>TRBV29-1|TRBJ2-1
CSVEPQGNEQFF
>TRBV6-5|TRBJ2-1
CASRPPGLAANEQFF